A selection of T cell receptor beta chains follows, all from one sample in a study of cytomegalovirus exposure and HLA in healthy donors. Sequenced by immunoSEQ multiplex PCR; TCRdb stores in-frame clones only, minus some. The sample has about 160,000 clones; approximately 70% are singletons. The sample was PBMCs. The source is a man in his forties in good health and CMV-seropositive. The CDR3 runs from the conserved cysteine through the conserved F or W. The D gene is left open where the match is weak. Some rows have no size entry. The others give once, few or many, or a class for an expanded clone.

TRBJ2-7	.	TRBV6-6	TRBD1	TGTGCCAGCAGTCCGGGCCCAGGACAGGGTTACGAGCAGTACTTC	CASSPGPGQGYEQYF
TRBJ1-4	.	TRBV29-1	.	TGCAGCGTGGGGAGTGGTAATGAAAAACTGTTTTTT	CSVGSGNEKLFF
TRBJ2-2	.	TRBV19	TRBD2	TGTGCCAGTAGTATCCCACGGGGACTAGCGGGGGGCCCGAACACCGGGGAGCTGTTTTTT	CASSIPRGLAGGPNTGELFF
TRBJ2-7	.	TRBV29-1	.	TGCAGCGTTGGAGGAGGGCTCTCCTACGAGCAGTACTTC	CSVGGGLSYEQYF
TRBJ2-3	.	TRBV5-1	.	TGCGCCAGCAGCTTGACGTCGGGGGGCCTCAGGGCGCAGTATTTT	CASSLTSGGLRAQYF
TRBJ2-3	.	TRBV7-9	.	TGTGCCAGCAGCTTTACGGGCACAGATACGCAGTATTTT	CASSFTGTDTQYF
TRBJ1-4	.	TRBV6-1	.	TGTGCCAGCAGTGCGGGGGACGGAGAAAAACTGTTTTTT	CASSAGDGEKLFF
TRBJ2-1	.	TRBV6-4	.	TGTGCCAGCAGTGACACCCCTATGTCAAGGACTGGGAATGAGCAGTTCTTC	CASSDTPMSRTGNEQFF
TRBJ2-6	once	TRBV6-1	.	TGTGCCAGCAGTGAATCAGGGGCTGGGGCCAACGTCCTGACTTTC	CASSESGAGANVLTF
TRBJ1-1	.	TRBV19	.	TGTGCCAGTAGGACCCAGGGGAACACTGAAGCTTTCTTT	CASRTQGNTEAFF
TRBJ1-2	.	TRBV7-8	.	TGTGCCAGCAGCTTAGTAGGGGCAGCCCCTAACTATGGCTACACCTTC	CASSLVGAAPNYGYTF
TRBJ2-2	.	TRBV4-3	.	TGCGCCAGCAGCCAAGAACTGATGCCCGGGGAGCTGTTTTTT	CASSQELMPGELFF
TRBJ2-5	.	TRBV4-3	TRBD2	TGCGCCAGCAGCCAGGGACAACTAGCGGGGGGGCCTGGGGAGACCCAGTACTTC	CASSQGQLAGGPGETQYF
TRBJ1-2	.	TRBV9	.	TGTGCCAGCAGCCCTCGAGGGCCCTCCGGCTACACCTTC	CASSPRGPSGYTF
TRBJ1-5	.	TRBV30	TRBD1	TGTGCCTGGAGTTCCAGGACAGGGGTTGGGATCGATCAGCCCCAGCATTTT	CAWSSRTGVGIDQPQHF
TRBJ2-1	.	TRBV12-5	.	TGTGCTAGTGCCCCTGGGACTCTCTCCTACAATGAGCAGTTCTTC	CASAPGTLSYNEQFF
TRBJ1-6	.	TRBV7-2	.	TGTGCCAGCAGCTTTAGACAGGCGATTAATTCACCCCTCCACTTT	CASSFRQAINSPLHF
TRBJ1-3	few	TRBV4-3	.	TGCGCCAGCAGCCAAGAGCTAAGCGCACACTCTGGAAACACCATATATTTT	CASSQELSAHSGNTIYF
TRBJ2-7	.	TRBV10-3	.	TGCGCCATAGAAGCACGGGGCGAGCAGTACTTC	CAIEARGEQYF
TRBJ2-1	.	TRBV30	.	TGTGCCTGGAGGGGGCAGGGGCCCAACAATGAGCAGTTCTTC	CAWRGQGPNNEQFF
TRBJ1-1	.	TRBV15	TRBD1	TGTGCCACCAGCAGAGATCGGTGGCAGGGGGCGGCCACTGAAGCTTTCTTT	CATSRDRWQGAATEAFF
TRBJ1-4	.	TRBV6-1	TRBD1	TGTGCCAGCAGTTCGCAGACAGGGGGAGGTGAAAAACTGTTTTTT	CASSSQTGGGEKLFF
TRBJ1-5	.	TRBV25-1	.	TGTGCCAGCAGTGACGGGAATCAGCCCCAGCATTTT	CASSDGNQPQHF
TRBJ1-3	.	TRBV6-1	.	TGTGCCAGCGTAGTAGGGGCTCCAAACACCATATATTTT	CASVVGAPNTIYF
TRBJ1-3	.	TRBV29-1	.	TGCAGCGCCGAGGGGCGGGAATCGGGCTCTGGAAACACCATATATTTT	CSAEGRESGSGNTIYF
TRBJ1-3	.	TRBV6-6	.	TGTGCCAGCAGAGCCCAGGGCTCTGGAAACACCATATATTTT	CASRAQGSGNTIYF
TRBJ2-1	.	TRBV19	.	TGTGCCAGTAGTTTGACAGCGAGCTCCTACAATGAGCAGTTCTTC	CASSLTASSYNEQFF
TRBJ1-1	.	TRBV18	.	TGTGCCAGCTCACCCAGGAACACTGAAGCTTTCTTT	CASSPRNTEAFF
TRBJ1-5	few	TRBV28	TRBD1	TGTGCCAGCAGTGGAGCTACAGGGGGCAATCAGCCCCAGCATTTT	CASSGATGGNQPQHF
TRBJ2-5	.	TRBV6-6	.	TGTGCCAGCAGTTACCTTAGTCCGGGAGAGACCCAGTACTTC	CASSYLSPGETQYF
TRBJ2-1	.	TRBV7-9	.	TGTGCCAGCAGCCCCGGACAGAACTACAATGAGCAGTTCTTC	CASSPGQNYNEQFF
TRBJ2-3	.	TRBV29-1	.	TGCAGCGTTGACCGACAGAGCACAGATACGCAGTATTTT	CSVDRQSTDTQYF
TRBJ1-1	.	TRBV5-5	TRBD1	TGTGCCAGCAGCTTGGGACAGGGGAACAGTGAAGCTTTCTTT	CASSLGQGNSEAFF
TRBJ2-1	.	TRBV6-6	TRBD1	TGTGCCAGCAGCAGGGGGACAGGAAGATTCTTCAATGAGCAGTTCTTC	CASSRGTGRFFNEQFF
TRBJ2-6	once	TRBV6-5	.	TGTGCCAGCACTTCTGGGGCCAACGTCCTGACTTTC	CASTSGANVLTF
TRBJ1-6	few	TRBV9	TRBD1	TGTGCCAGCAGCGCGGGACAGGCTAACAATTCACCCCTCCACTTT	CASSAGQANNSPLHF
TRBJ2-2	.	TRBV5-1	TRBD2	TGCGCCAGCAGCCCTAGCGGGGGCGGGACCGGGGAGCTGTTTTTT	CASSPSGGGTGELFF
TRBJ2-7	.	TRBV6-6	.	TGTGCCAGCAGTTACCCTACTTCCTACGAGCAGTACTTC	CASSYPTSYEQYF
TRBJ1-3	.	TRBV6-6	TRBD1	TGTGCCAGCGGGTCACAGGGGGCCTCTGGAAACACCATATATTTT	CASGSQGASGNTIYF
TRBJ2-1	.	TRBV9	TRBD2	TGTGCCAGCAGCTCCCCCCCGGGGGGGCCCTACAATGAGCAGTTCTTC	CASSSPPGGPYNEQFF
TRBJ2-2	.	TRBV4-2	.	TGTGCCAGCAGCCAAGCGCACACTACGAACACCGGGGAGCTGTTTTTT	CASSQAHTTNTGELFF
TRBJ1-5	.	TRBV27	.	TGTGCCAGCAGTCCCAGACAGGTCAATCAGCCCCAGCATTTT	CASSPRQVNQPQHF